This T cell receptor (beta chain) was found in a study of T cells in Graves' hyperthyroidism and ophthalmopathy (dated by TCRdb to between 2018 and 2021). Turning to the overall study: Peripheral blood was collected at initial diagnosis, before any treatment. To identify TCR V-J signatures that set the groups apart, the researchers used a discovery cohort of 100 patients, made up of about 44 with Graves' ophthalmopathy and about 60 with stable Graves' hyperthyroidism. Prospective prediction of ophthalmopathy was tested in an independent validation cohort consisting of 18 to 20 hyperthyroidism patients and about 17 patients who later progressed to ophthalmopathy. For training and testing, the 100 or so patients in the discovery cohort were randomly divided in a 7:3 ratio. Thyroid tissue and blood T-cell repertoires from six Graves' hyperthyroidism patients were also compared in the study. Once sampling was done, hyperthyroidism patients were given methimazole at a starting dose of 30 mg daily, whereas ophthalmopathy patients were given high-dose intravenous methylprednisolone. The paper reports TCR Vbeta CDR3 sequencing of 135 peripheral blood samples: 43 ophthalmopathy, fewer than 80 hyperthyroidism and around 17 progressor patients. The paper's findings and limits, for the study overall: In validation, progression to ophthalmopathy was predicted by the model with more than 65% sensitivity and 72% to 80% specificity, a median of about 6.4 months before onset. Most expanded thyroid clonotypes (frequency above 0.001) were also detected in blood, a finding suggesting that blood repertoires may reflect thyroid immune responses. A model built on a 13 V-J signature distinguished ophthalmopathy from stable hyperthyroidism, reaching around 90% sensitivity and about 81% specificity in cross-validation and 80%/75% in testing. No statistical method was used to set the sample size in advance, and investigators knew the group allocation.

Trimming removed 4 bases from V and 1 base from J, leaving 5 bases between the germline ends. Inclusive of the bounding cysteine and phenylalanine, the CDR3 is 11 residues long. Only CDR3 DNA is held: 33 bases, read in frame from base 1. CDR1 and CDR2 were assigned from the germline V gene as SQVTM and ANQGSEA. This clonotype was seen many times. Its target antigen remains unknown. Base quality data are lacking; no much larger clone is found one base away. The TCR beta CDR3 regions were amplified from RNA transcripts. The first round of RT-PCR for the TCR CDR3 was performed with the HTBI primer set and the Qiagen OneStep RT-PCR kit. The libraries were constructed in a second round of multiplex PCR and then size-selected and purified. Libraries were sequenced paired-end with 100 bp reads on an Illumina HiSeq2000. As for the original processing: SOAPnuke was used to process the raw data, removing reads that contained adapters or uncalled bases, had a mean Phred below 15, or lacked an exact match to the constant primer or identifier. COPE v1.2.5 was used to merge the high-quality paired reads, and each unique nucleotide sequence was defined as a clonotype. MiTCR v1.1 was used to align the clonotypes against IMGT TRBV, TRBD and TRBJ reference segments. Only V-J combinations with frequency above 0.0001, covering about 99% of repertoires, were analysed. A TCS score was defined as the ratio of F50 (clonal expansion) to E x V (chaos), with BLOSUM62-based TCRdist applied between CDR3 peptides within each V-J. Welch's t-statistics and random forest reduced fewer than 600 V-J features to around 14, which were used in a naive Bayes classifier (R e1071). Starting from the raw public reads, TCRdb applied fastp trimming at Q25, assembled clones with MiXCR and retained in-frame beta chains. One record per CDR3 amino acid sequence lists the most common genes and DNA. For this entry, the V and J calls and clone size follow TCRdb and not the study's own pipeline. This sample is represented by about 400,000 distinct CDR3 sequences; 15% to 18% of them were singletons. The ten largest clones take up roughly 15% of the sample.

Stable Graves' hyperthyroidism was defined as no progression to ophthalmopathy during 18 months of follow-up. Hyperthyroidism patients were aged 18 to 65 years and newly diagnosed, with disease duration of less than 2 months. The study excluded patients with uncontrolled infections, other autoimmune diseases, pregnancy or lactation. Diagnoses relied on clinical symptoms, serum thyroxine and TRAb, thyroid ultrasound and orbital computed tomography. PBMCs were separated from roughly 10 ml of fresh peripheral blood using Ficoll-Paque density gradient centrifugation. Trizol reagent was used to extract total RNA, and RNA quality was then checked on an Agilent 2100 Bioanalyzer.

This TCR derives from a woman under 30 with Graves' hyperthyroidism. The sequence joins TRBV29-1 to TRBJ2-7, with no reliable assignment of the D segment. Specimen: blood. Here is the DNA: TGCAGCGTTGTTAAGTCCTACGAGCAGTACTTC. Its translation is CSVVKSYEQYF.